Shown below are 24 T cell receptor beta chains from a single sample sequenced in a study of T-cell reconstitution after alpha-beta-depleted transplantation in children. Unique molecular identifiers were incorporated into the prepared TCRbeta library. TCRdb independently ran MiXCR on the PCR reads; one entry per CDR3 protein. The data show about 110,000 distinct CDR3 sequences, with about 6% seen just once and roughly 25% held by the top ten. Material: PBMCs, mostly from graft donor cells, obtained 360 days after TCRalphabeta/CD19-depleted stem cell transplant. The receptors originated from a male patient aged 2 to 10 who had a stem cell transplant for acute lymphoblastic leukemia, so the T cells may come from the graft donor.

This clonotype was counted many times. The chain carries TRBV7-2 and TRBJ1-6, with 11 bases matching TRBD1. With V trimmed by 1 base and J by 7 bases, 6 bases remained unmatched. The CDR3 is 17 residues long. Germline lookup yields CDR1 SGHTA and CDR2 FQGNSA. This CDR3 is CASSLVGQGGWNSPLHF. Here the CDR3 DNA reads TGTGCCAGCAGCTTAGTGGGACAGGGGGGTTGGAATTCACCCCTCCACTTT.

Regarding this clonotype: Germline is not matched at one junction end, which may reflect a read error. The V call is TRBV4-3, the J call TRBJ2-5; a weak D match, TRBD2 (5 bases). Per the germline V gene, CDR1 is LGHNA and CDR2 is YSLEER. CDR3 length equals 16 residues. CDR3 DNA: TGCGCCAGCTGCCAAGGTGCGGGCCAACATGGGGAGACCCAGTACTTC. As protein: CASCQGAGQHGETQYF.

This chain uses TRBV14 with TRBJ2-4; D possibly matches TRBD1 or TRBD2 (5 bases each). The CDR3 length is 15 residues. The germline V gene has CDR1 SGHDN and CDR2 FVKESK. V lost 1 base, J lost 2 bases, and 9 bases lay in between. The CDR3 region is CASSQGGDPKNIQYF. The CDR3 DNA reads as TGTGCCAGCAGCCAAGGTGGGGACCCCAAAAACATTCAGTACTTC.

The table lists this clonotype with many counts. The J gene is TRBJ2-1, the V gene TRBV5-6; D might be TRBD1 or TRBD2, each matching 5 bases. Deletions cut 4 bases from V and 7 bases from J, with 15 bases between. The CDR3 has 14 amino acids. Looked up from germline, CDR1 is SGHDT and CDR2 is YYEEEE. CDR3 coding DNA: TGTGCCAGCAGCCTGGGACCTGGAGGAAATGAGCAGTTCTTC. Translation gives CASSLGPGGNEQFF.

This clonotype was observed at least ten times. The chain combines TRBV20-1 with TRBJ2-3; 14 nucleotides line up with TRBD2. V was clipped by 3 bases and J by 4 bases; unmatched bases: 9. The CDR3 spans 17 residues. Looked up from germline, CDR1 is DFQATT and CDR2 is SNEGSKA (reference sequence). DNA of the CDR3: TGCAGTGCTAGTCTTGGGACTAGCGGGGGCCATTCAGATACGCAGTATTTT. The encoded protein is CSASLGTSGGHSDTQYF.

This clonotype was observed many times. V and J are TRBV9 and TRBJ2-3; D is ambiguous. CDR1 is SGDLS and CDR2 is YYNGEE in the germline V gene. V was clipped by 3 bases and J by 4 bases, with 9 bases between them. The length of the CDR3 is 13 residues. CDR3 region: CASSALVADTQYF. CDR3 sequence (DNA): TGTGCCAGCAGCGCGCTTGTAGCAGATACGCAGTATTTT.

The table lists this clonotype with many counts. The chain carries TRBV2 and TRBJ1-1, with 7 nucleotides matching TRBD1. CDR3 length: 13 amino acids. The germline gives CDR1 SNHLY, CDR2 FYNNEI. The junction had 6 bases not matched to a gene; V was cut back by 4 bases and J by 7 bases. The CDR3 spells CASSVGQALEAFF. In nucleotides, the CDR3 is TGTGCCAGCAGTGTTGGACAGGCCCTTGAAGCTTTCTTT.

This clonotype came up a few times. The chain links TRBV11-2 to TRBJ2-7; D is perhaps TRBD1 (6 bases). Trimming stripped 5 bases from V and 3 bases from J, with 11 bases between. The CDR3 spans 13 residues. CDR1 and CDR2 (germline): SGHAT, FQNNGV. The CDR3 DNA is TGTGCCAGCAGCCTGGGACACATCTACGAGCAGTACTTC. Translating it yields CASSLGHIYEQYF.

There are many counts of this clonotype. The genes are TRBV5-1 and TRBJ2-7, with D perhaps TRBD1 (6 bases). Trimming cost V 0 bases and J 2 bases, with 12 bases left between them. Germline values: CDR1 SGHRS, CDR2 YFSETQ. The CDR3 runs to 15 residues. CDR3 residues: CASSLVRTATYEQYF. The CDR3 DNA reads TGCGCCAGCAGCTTGGTTCGGACAGCGACCTACGAGCAGTACTTC. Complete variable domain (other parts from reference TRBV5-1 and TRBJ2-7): KAGVTQTPRYLIKTRGQQVTLSCSPISGHRSVSWYQQTPGQGLQFLFEYFSETQRNKGNFPGRFSGRQFSNSRSEMNVSTLELGDSALYLCASSLVRTATYEQYFGPGTRLTVT.

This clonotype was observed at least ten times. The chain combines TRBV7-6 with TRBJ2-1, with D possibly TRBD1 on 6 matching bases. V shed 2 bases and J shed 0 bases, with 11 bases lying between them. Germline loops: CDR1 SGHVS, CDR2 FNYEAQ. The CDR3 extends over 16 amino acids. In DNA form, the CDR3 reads TGTGCCAGCAGCTTAAAGGGGACATTCTCCTACAATGAGCAGTTCTTC. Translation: CASSLKGTFSYNEQFF.

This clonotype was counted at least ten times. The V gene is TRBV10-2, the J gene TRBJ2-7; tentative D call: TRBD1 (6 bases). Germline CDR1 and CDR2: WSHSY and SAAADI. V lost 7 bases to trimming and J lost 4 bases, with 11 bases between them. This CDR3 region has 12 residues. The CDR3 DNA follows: TGCGCCAGCACCGGACAGACTTACGAGCAGTACTTC. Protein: CASTGQTYEQYF.

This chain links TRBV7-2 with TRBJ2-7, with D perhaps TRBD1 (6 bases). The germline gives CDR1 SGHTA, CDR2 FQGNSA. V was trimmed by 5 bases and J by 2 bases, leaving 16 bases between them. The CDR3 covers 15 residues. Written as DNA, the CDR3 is TGTGCCAGCAGCCCTACAGGGAAAGTGCCCTACGAGCAGTACTTC. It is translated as CASSPTGKVPYEQYF.

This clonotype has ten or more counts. For the CDR3, the DNA is TGTGCCAGCAGTGACTACAGAGGTCCCACAGATACGCAGTATTTT. Its translation is CASSDYRGPTDTQYF. This sequence joins TRBV6-1 and TRBJ2-3; no firm D call. This CDR3 has 15 residues. Deletions cut 3 bases from V and 2 bases from J, with 12 bases between. Per the germline V gene, CDR1 is MNHNS and CDR2 is SASEGT.

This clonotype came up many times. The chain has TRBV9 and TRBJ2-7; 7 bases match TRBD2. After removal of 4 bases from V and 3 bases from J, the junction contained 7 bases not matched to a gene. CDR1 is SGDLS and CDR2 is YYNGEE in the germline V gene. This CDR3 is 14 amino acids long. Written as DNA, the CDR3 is TGTGCCAGCAGCCCCCGGGGGGATCTCTACGAGCAGTACTTC. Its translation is CASSPRGDLYEQYF.

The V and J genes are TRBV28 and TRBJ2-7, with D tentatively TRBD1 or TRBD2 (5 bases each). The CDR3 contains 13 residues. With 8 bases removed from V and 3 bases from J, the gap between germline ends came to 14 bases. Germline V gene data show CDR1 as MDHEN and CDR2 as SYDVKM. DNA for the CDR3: TGTGCCAGCCGGGACCCTAGGGGCTACGAGCAGTACTTC. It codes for CASRDPRGYEQYF.

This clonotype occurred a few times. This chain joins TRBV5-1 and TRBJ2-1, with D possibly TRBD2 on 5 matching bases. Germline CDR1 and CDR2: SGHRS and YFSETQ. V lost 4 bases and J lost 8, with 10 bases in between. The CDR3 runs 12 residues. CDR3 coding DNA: TGCGCCAGCAGCCTACTAGACGATGAGCAGTTCTTC. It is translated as CASSLLDDEQFF.

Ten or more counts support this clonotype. CDR3: CASSPTSGSDEQFF. The CDR3 region has the DNA TGTGCCAGCAGCCCGACTAGCGGGAGCGATGAGCAGTTCTTC. The gene calls are TRBV12-3 or TRBV12-4 and TRBJ2-1; 12 bases agree with TRBD2. The CDR3 is 14 amino acids. V lost 6 bases to trimming and J lost 8 bases; unmatched junction nucleotides: 5.

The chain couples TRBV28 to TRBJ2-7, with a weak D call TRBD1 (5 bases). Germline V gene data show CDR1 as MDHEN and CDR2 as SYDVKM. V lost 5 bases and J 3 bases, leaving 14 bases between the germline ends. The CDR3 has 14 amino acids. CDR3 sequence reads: CASSAPGSGYEQYF. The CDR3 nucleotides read TGTGCCAGCAGTGCTCCAGGGTCGGGCTACGAGCAGTACTTC.

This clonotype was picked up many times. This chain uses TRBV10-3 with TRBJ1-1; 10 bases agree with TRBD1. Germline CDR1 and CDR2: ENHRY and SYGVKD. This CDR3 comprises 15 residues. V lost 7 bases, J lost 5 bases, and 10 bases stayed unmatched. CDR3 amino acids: CAINSGQGSETEAFF. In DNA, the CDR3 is TGTGCCATCAACTCGGGACAGGGGAGTGAGACTGAAGCTTTCTTT.

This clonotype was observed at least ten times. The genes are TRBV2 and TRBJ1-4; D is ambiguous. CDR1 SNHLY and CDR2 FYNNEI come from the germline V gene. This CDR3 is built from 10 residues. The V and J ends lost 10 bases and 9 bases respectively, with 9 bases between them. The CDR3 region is CATYQQKLFF. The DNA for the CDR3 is TGTGCCACCTATCAGCAAAAACTGTTTTTT.

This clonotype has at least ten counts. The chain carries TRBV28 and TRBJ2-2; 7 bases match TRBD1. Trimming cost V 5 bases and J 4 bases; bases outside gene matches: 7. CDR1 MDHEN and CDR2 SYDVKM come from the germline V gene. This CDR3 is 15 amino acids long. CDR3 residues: CASSVDRALTGELFF. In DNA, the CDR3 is TGTGCCAGCAGTGTTGACAGGGCTCTCACCGGGGAGCTGTTTTTT.

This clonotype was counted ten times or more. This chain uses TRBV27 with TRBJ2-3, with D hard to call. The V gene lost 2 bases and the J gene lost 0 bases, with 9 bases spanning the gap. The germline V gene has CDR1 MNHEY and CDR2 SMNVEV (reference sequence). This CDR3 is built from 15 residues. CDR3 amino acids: CASSLGLESTDTQYF. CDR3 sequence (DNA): TGTGCCAGCAGTTTAGGGCTTGAGAGCACAGATACGCAGTATTTT.

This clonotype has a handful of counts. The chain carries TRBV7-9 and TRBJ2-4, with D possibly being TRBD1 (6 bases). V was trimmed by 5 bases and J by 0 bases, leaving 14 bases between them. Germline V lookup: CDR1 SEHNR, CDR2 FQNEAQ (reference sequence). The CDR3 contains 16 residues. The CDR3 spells CASSLGTFLAKNIQYF. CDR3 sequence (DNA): TGTGCCAGCAGCCTAGGGACATTCCTAGCCAAAAACATTCAGTACTTC.

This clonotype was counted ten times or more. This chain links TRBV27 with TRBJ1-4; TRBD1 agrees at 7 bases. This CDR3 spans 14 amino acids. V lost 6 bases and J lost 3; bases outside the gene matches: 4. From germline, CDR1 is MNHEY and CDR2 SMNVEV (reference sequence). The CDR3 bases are TGTGCCAGCAGCGGACAGGCCCCTAATGAAAAACTGTTTTTT. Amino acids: CASSGQAPNEKLFF.